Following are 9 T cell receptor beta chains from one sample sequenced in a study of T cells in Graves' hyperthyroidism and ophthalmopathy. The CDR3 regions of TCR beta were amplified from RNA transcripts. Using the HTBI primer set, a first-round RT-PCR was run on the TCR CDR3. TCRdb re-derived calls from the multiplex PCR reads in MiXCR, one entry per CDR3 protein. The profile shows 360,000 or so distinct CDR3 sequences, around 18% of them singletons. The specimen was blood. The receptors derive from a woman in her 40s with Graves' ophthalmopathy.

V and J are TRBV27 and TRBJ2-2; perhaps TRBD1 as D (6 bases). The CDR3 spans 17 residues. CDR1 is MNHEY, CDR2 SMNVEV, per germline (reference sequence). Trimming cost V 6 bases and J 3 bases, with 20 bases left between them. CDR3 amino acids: CASSPQGSQGYTGELFF. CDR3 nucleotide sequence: TGTGCCAGCAGCCCCCAGGGTTCGCAGGGGTACACCGGGGAGCTGTTTTTT.

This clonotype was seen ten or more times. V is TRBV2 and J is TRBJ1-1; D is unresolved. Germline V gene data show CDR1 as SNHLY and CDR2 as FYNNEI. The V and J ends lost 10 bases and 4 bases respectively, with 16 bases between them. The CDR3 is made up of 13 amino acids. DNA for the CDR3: TGTGCCACCCGGAAAGAGCTAAGCACTGAAGCTTTCTTT. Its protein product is CATRKELSTEAFF.

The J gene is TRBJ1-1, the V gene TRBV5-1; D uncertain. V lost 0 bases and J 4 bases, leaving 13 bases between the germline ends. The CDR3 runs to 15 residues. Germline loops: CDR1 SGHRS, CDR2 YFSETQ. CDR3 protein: CASSLVGAGITEAFF. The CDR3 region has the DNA TGCGCCAGCAGCTTGGTCGGCGCGGGGATCACTGAAGCTTTCTTT.

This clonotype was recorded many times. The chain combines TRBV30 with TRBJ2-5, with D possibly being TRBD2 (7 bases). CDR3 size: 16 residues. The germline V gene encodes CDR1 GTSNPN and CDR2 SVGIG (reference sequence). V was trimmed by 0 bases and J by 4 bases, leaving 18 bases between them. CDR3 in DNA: TGTGCCTGGAGTGTAGGGGGGGGCCCCATGGCAGAGACCCAGTACTTC. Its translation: CAWSVGGGPMAETQYF.

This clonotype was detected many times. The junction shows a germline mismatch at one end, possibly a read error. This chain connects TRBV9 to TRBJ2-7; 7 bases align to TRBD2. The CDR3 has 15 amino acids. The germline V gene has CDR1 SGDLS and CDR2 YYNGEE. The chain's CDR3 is CASSVRPGLQYAQYF. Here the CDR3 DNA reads TGTGCCAGCAGCGTCAGACCGGGACTACAATACGCGCAGTACTTC.

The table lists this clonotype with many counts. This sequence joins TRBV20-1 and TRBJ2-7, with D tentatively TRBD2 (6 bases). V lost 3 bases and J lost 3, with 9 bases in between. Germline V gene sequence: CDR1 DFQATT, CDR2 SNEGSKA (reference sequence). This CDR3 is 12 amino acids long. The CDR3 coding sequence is TGCAGTGCTAGCGGGAGTATCTACGAGCAGTACTTC. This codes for CSASGSIYEQYF.

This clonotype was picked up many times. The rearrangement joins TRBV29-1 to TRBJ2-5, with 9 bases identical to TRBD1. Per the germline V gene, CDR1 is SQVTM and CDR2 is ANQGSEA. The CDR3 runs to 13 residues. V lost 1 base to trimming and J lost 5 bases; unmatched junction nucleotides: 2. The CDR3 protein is CSVEGQGDETQYF. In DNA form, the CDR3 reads TGCAGCGTTGAAGGACAGGGGGATGAGACCCAGTACTTC.

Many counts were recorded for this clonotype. The CDR3 DNA follows: TGTGCCAGCAGGATCGACAGGGGGCCCTATGGCTACACCTTC. Amino acids: CASRIDRGPYGYTF. V and J are TRBV27 and TRBJ1-2; TRBD1 aligns across 10 bases. The CDR3 has 14 residues. Germline V CDR1 and CDR2: MNHEY, SMNVEV (reference sequence). The J segment lost 4 bases and the V segment lost 6 bases, leaving 5 bases of the junction unmatched.

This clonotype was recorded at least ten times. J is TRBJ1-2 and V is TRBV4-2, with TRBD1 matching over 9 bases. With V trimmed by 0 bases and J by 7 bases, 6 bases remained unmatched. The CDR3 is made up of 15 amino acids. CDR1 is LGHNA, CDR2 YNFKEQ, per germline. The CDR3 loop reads CASSQDGTGIFGYTF. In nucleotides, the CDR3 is TGTGCCAGCAGCCAAGACGGGACAGGGATCTTTGGCTACACCTTC.